This T cell receptor (beta chain) came from a study of T-cell reconstitution after alpha-beta-depleted transplantation in children. It was with unique molecular identifiers that the TCRbeta library was prepared. TCRdb re-called the PCR reads with MiXCR, one entry per CDR3 protein. This table holds 300,000 to 400,000 distinct CDR3 sequences, about an eighth found once. The sequence came from a human donor who donated a stem cell graft to a child with Fanconi anemia. The sequenced sample was PBMCs, obtained from the stem cell graft.

The CDR3, as DNA: TGTGCCTGGAGTTTGGTCAGCGCTAACTATGGCTACACCTTC. Translated, it gives CAWSLVSANYGYTF. The gene calls are TRBV30 and TRBJ1-2; no clear D. The CDR3 has 14 amino acids. V shed 2 bases and J shed 0 bases, with 10 bases lying between them. Germline values: CDR1 GTSNPN, CDR2 SVGIG (reference sequence).